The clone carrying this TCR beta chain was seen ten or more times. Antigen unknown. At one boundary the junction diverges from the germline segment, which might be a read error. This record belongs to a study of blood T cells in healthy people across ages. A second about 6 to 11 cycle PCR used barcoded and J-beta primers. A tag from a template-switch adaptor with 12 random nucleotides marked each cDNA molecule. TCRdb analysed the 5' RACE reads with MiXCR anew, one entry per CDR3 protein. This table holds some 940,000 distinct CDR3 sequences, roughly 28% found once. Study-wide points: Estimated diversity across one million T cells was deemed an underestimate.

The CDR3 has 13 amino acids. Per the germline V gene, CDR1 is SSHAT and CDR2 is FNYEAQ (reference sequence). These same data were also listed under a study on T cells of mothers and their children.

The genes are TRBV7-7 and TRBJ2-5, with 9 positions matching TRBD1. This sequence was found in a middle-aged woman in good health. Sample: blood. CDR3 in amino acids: CASSFGQGKTQYF. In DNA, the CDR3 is TGTGCTAGCAGCTTCGGACAGGGGAAGACCCAGTACTTC.